The present T cell receptor beta chain was sequenced within a study of CD8 T cells in ankylosing spondylitis. Findings of the study overall: A TCR beta motif of fewer than ten highly homologous variants seemed to mark ankylosing spondylitis blood. Peripheral blood held disease-linked clones only at relatively low frequency, and these were CD8+. Significantly higher representation of disease-linked clones was reported for matched ankylosing spondylitis synovial fluid. Some motif variants were previously reported in reactive arthritis synovial fluid and blood.

With molecular barcodes, quantitative 5'-RACE was used to make the TCR beta libraries. TCRdb recomputed calls from the 5' RACE reads with MiXCR, one row per CDR3 protein. The top ten clones hold over 0.9% of a sample with around 480,000 distinct CDR3 sequences, roughly 17% of them seen once. In this sample, this clonotype turned up a few times. The antigen remains unidentified. In germline, CDR1 is SGHDT, CDR2 YYEEEE. Trimming removed 7 bases from V and 9 bases from J; junction bases left unmatched: 19. The CDR3 loop spans 17 amino acids. The rearrangement joins TRBV5-6 to TRBJ1-6; 7 nucleotides line up with TRBD1. This receptor was taken from a male donor with ankylosing spondylitis. Sample: blood, either unsorted or a sorted T cell fraction (not recorded which). DNA for the CDR3: TGTGCCAGCTCCCTTGGCCCAGGACAGGTTCGCGGTTCACCCCTCCACTTT. Protein sequence: CASSLGPGQVRGSPLHF.